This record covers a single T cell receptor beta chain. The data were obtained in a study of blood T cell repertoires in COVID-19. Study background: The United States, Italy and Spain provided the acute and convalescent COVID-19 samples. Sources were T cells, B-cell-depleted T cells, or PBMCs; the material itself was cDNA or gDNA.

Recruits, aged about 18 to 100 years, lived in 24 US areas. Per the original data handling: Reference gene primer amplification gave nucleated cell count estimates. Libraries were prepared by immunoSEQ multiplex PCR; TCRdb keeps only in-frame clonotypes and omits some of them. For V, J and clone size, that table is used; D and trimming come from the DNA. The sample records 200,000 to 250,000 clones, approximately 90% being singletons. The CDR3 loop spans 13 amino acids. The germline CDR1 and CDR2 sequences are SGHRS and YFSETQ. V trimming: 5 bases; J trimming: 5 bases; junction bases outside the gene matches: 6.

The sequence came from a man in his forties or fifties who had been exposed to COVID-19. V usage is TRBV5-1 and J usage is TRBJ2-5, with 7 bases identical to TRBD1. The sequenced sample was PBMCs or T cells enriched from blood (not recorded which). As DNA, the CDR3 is TGCGCCAGCAGTCAGGGGGTTTTGGAGACCCAGTACTTC. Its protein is CASSQGVLETQYF.